One and the same sample provided the 18 T cell receptor beta chains below, sequenced in a study of regulatory T cells in long-lasting Graves disease. Through Arm-PCR of CDR3 regions and iRepertoire HTBI primers, TCR beta libraries were built. MiXCR was run by TCRdb on the multiplex PCR reads, yielding one entry per CDR3 protein. The data show 360,000 or so distinct CDR3 sequences, with about 23% seen just once and less than 30% held by the top ten. Indicated time point: persistent/refractory GD, antithyroid drugs over 5 years with positive TRAb. Extracted RNA from PBMCs served as the source of the TCR library. The material sequenced was peripheral blood mononuclear cells (PBMCs), taken when the disease was refractory, from a patient treated with antithyroid drugs. The receptors derive from a woman between 35 and 50 years old with Graves disease.

This chain uses TRBV2 with TRBJ1-5, with D hard to call. Germline lookup yields CDR1 SNHLY and CDR2 FYNNEI. Deletions cut 1 base from V and 2 bases from J, with 9 bases between. This CDR3 has 15 residues. CDR3: CASSEGRVGNQPQHF. The CDR3 bases are TGTGCCAGCAGTGAAGGTCGGGTGGGCAATCAGCCCCAGCATTTT.

The table lists this clonotype with a few counts. The J gene is TRBJ1-1, the V gene TRBV7-9; D is possibly TRBD1 (5 bases). The CDR3 extends over 11 amino acids. V was cut by 8 bases and J by 4 bases, with 8 bases left in between. Germline V lookup: CDR1 SEHNR, CDR2 FQNEAQ (reference sequence). CDR3 sequence: CASGTTTEAFF. CDR3 DNA: TGTGCCAGCGGGACGACCACTGAAGCTTTCTTT.

This rearrangement joins TRBV28 to TRBJ1-2; 8 nucleotides agree with TRBD1. CDR1 and CDR2 (germline): MDHEN, SYDVKM. The CDR3 length is 16 residues. V shed 4 bases, J shed 8 bases, and the junction held 15 bases outside the gene matches. The CDR3 DNA sequence: TGTGCCAGCAGTTCCCCGGGACAGGCCCCTCTATGGGGCTACACCTTC. It codes for CASSSPGQAPLWGYTF.

This clonotype was counted a few times. The J gene is TRBJ1-1, the V gene TRBV5-1, with D maybe TRBD1 (5 bases). The ends were cut back, 3 bases at V and 10 bases at J, with 13 bases in the middle. Germline V lookup: CDR1 SGHRS, CDR2 YFSETQ. The CDR3 runs to 12 residues. The CDR3 coding sequence is TGCGCCAGCAGCTCGTCCGACAGAGGAGCTTTCTTT. This codes for CASSSSDRGAFF.

The chain carries TRBV10-3 and TRBJ2-7; D is unclear. This CDR3 comprises 12 residues. Trimming removed 8 bases from V and 1 base from J, with 9 bases in between. Germline V gene lookup returns CDR1 ENHRY and CDR2 SYGVKD. The chain's CDR3 is CAIGKESYEQYF. CDR3 bases: TGTGCCATCGGGAAGGAGTCCTACGAGCAGTACTTC.

The rearrangement uses TRBV5-1 and TRBJ2-2; 10 bases line up with TRBD1. There are 16 residues in the CDR3. CDR1 and CDR2 from the germline V gene are SGHRS and YFSETQ. Losses at the gene ends were 4 bases for V and 5 bases for J; bases not matched to a gene: 8. In nucleotides, the CDR3 is TGCGCCAGCAGCCCCGGACAGGGGGTGGGGACCGGGGAGCTGTTTTTT. This sequence encodes CASSPGQGVGTGELFF.

The rearrangement joins TRBV20-1 to TRBJ2-3; D is unresolved. V dropped 3 bases and J dropped 4 bases, with 17 bases sitting between them. This CDR3 has 15 residues. Germline V gene sequence: CDR1 DFQATT, CDR2 SNEGSKA (reference sequence). CDR3 in DNA: TGCAGTGCTAGCCCAGCTGCCACTACGGCAGATACGCAGTATTTT. It specifies CSASPAATTADTQYF.

J is TRBJ2-7 and V is TRBV20-1, with 11 bases matching TRBD2. The CDR3 has 17 amino acids. Per the germline V gene, CDR1 is DFQATT and CDR2 is SNEGSKA (reference sequence). The V gene end was trimmed by 2 bases and the J gene end by 3 bases; junction bases not matched to a gene: 12. CDR3 bases: TGCAGTGCTAGATGGGCTAGCGGGAGGAAAGTTGGCTACGAGCAGTACTTC. Translating gives CSARWASGRKVGYEQYF.

In this sample, this clonotype turned up a few times. This sequence joins TRBV19 and TRBJ1-5; D call uncertain. CDR1 is LNHDA and CDR2 is SQIVND in the germline V gene (reference sequence). The CDR3 extends over 13 amino acids. The germline V and J ends were trimmed by 2 bases and 4 bases, with 6 bases remaining between them. The CDR3 DNA is TGTGCCAGTAGTATAAGCGCTAATCAGCCCCAGCATTTT. This gives the protein CASSISANQPQHF.

This sequence joins TRBV6-2 or TRBV6-3 and TRBJ2-4, with 12 bases lining up with TRBD2. V shed 6 bases and J 0 bases; nucleotides not matched to a gene: 15. CDR3 length equals 20 residues. Germline V gene data show CDR1 as MNHEY and CDR2 as SVGEGT. This CDR3 is CASRSTRTSGMTLAKNIQYF. In DNA form, the CDR3 reads TGTGCCAGCAGATCTACGAGGACTAGCGGGATGACTCTAGCCAAAAACATTCAGTACTTC.

This clonotype occurred a few times. The chain uses TRBV28 and TRBJ2-1; 7 nucleotides agree with TRBD1. In germline, CDR1 is MDHEN, CDR2 SYDVKM. CDR3 length: 15 residues. Trimming at V came to 3 bases and at J to 1 base, leaving 3 bases not matched to a gene. CDR3 region: CASSLVDRSYNEQFF. The CDR3 DNA is TGTGCCAGCAGTTTGGTGGACAGGTCCTACAATGAGCAGTTCTTC. The full variable domain, in which reference TRBV28 and TRBJ2-1 provide the parts outside the CDR3, is DVKVTQSSRYLVKRTGEKVFLECVQDMDHENMFWYRQDPGLGLRLIYFSYDVKMKEKGDIPEGYSVSREKKERFSLILESASTNQTSMYLCASSLVDRSYNEQFFGPGTRLTVL.

This clonotype has ten or more counts. The rearrangement joins TRBV19 to TRBJ1-5; 8 nucleotides align to TRBD1. The V gene's germline CDR1 is LNHDA and CDR2 SQIVND (reference sequence). Trimming removed 4 bases from V and 5 bases from J; junction bases left unmatched: 4. The length of the CDR3 is 14 residues. CDR3 amino acids: CASSKGQGYQPQHF. The CDR3 DNA reads TGTGCCAGTAGTAAAGGACAGGGTTATCAGCCCCAGCATTTT.

The V gene is TRBV19, the J gene TRBJ1-1; 7 bases align to TRBD1. Germline lookup yields CDR1 LNHDA and CDR2 SQIVND (reference sequence). The V segment lost 4 bases and the J segment 3 bases; nucleotides outside the gene matches: 2. The CDR3 is made up of 13 amino acids. This chain's CDR3 is CASSTTGDTEAFF. The CDR3 nucleotides are TGTGCCAGTAGTACAACAGGGGACACTGAAGCTTTCTTT. Together with reference TRBV19 and TRBJ1-1, the CDR3 gives the full variable domain: DGGITQSPKYLFRKEGQNVTLSCEQNLNHDAMYWYRQDPGQGLRLIYYSQIVNDFQKGDIAEGYSVSREKKESFPLTVTSAQKNPTAFYLCASSTTGDTEAFFGQGTRLTVV.

With regard to this clonotype: The junction and the germline gene differ at one end; a read error may be behind it. V usage is TRBV7-2 and J usage is TRBJ2-5; TRBD2 matches 14 bases. The CDR3 length is 15 residues. Germline loops: CDR1 SGHTA, CDR2 FQGNSA. CDR3 DNA: TGTGTCAGCAGCCAAGGGACTAGCGGGAGTCAGACCCAGTACTTC. Amino acids: CVSSQGTSGSQTQYF.

This clonotype has only a few counts. The chain uses TRBV19 and TRBJ2-7, with TRBD1 matching 9 bases. This CDR3 region has 15 residues. V was pared by 4 bases and J by 2 bases, with 6 bases of the junction left unmatched. Germline lookup yields CDR1 LNHDA and CDR2 SQIVND (reference sequence). CDR3 DNA sequence: TGTGCCAGTAGTACTGGGACAGGGCTCCCCTACGAGCAGTACTTC. It translates to CASSTGTGLPYEQYF.

The sample holds a few counts of this clonotype. The J gene is TRBJ2-7, the V gene TRBV18; no definite D call. Trimming pared 2 bases from V and 7 bases from J, leaving 12 bases between. The CDR3 has 13 amino acids. Germline V gene sequence: CDR1 KGHSH, CDR2 LQKENI. CDR3 bases: TGTGCCAGCTCACCATTAGGAGCAGAGGAGCAGTACTTC. Protein sequence: CASSPLGAEEQYF.

This clonotype was counted a few times. This rearrangement joins TRBV15 to TRBJ2-2, with 7 bases aligning to TRBD2. The CDR3 runs 19 residues. Trimming cost V 1 base and J 0 bases; bases outside gene matches: 11. The germline V gene has CDR1 LNHNV and CDR2 YYDKDF (reference sequence). The CDR3 is CATSRAASGPFANTGELFF. CDR3 nucleotides: TGTGCCACCAGCAGAGCGGCTAGCGGTCCTTTCGCGAACACCGGGGAGCTGTTTTTT.

The chain employs TRBV6-1 and TRBJ2-5, with 12 bases matching TRBD1. V lost 7 bases to trimming and J lost 1 base; unmatched junction nucleotides: 10. Germline V gene sequence: CDR1 MNHNS, CDR2 SASEGT. CDR3 length: 17 amino acids. CDR3 protein: CASTAGQGAYLQETQYF. The CDR3 nucleotides read TGTGCCAGCACCGCGGGACAGGGGGCTTACCTCCAAGAGACCCAGTACTTC.